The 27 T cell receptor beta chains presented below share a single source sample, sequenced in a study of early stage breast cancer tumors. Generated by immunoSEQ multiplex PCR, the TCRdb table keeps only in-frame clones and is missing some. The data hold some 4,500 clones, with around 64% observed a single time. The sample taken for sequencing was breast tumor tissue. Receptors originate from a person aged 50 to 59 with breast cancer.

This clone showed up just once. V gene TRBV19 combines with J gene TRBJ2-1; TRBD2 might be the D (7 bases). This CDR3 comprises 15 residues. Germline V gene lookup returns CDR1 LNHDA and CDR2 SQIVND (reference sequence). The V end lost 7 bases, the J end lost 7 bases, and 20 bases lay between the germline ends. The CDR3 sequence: CASKVREGRGNEQFF. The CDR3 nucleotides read TGTGCCAGTAAAGTAAGGGAGGGGAGGGGGAATGAGCAGTTCTTC.

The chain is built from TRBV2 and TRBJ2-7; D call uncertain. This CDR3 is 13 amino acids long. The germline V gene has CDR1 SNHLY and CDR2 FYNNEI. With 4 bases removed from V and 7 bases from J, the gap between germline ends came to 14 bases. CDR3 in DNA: TGTGCCAGCAGTGCGCCGGAAGGGCTGGAGCAGTACTTC. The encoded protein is CASSAPEGLEQYF.

The CDR3 reads CASSYDSSRETQYF. For the CDR3, the DNA is TGTGCCAGCAGCTATGACAGCTCTAGAGAGACCCAGTACTTC. This chain links TRBV7-2 with TRBJ2-5, with D possibly TRBD1 on 5 matching bases. Per germline, CDR1 SGHTA and CDR2 FQGNSA. This CDR3 spans 14 amino acids. Trimming cost V 4 bases and J 4 bases, with 13 bases left between them.

The chain's CDR3 is CASSPTLGGVTYEQYF. The CDR3 DNA is TGTGCCAGCAGCCCAACCCTAGGAGGGGTAACCTACGAGCAGTACTTC. The chain links TRBV13 to TRBJ2-7; D is perhaps TRBD2 (6 bases). Germline-derived CDR1 and CDR2 are PRHDT and FYEKMQ (reference sequence). The CDR3 is 16 amino acids. Trimming stripped 5 bases from V and 2 bases from J, with 19 bases between.

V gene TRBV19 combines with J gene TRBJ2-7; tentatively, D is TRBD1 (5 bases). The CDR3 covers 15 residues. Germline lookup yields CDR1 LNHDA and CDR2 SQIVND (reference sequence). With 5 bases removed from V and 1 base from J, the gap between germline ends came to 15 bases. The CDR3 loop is CASSFDSQLSYEQYF. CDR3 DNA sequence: TGTGCCAGTAGTTTCGACAGCCAACTTTCCTACGAGCAGTACTTC.

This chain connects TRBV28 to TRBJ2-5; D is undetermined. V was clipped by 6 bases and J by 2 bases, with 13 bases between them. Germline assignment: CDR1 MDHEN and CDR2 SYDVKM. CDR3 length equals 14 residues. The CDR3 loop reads CASRSDTAQETQYF. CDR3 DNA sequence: TGTGCCAGCAGATCCGACACCGCTCAAGAGACCCAGTACTTC.

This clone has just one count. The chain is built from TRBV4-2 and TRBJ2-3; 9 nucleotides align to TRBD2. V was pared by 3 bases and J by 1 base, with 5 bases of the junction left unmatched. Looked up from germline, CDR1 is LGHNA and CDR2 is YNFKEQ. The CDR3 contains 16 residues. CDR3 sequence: CASSHRWTSGTDTQYF. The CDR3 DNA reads TGTGCCAGCAGCCACCGATGGACTAGCGGCACAGATACGCAGTATTTT.

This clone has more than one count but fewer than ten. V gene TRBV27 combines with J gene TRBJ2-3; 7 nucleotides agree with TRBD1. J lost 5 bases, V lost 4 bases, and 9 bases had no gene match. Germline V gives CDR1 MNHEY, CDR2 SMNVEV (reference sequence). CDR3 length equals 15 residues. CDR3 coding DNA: TGTGCCAGCAGTTCCTACGACAGGGCTGGAGATACGCAGTATTTT. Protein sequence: CASSSYDRAGDTQYF.

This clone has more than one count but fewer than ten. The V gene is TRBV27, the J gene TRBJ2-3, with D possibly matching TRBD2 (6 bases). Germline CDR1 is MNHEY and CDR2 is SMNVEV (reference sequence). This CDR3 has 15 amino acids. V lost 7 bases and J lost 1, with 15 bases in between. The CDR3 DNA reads TGTGCCAGCACCACCCCGGGGGACCGCACAGATACGCAGTATTTT. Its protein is CASTTPGDRTDTQYF.

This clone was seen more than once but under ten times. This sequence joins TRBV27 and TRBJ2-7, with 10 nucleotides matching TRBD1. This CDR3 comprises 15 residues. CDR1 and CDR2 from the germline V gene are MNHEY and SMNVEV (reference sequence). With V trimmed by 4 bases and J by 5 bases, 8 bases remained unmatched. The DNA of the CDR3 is TGTGCCAGCAGTTACTCTCGACAGGGGGCCAACGAGCAGTACTTC. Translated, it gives CASSYSRQGANEQYF.

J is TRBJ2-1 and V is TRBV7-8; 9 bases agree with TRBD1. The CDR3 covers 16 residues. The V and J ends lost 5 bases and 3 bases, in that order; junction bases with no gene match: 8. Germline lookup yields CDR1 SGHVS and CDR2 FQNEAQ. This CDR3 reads CASSTSGTGFYNEQFF. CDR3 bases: TGTGCCAGCAGCACCTCCGGGACAGGGTTCTACAATGAGCAGTTCTTC.

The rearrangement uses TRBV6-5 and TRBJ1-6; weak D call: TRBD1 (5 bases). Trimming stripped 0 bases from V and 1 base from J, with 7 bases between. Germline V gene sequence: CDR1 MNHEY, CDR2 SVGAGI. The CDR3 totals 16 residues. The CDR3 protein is CASSYSGGSYNSPLHF. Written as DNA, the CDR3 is TGTGCCAGCAGTTACTCCGGGGGATCCTATAATTCACCCCTCCACTTT.

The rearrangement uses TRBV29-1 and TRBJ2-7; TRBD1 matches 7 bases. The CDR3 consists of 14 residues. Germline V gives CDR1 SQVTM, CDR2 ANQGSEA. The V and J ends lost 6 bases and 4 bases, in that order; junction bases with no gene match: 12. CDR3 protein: CSVGKGARYYEQYF. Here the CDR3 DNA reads TGCAGCGTCGGTAAGGGGGCGCGGTATTACGAGCAGTACTTC.

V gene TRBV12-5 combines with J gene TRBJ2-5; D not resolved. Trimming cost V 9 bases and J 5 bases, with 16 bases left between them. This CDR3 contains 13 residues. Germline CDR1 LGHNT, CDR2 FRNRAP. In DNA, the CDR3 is TGTGCTAGCCTCCCCCCCAGCCGGGAGACCCAGTACTTC. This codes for CASLPPSRETQYF. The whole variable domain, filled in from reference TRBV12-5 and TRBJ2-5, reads DARVTQTPRHKVTEMGQEVTMRCQPILGHNTVFWYRQTMMQGLELLAYFRNRAPLDDSGMPKDRFSAEMPDATLATLKIQPSEPRDSAVYFCASLPPSRETQYFGPGTRLLVL.

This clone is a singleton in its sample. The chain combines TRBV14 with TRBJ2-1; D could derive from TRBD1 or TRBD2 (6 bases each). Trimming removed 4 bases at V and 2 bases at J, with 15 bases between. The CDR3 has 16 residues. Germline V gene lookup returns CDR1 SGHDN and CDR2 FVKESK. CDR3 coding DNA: TGTGCCAGCAGCCCCACGTCCGGGGGCCCCTACAATGAGCAGTTCTTC. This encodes CASSPTSGGPYNEQFF. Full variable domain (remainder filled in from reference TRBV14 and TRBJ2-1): EAGVTQFPSHSVIEKGQTVTLRCDPISGHDNLYWYRRVMGKEIKFLLHFVKESKQDESGMPNNRFLAERTGGTYSTLKVQPAELEDSGVYFCASSPTSGGPYNEQFFGPGTRLTVL.

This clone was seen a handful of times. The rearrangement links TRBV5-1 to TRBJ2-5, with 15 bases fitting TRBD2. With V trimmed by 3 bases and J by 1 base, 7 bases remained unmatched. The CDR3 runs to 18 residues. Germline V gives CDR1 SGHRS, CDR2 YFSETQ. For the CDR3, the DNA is TGCGCCAGCAGCTGGGGGACTAGCGGGGGGCATCCCCAAGAGACCCAGTACTTC. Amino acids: CASSWGTSGGHPQETQYF.

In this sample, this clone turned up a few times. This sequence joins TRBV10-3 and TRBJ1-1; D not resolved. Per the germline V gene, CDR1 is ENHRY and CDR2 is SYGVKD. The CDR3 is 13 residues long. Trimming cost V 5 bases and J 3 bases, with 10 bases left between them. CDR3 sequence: CAISLKEDTEAFF. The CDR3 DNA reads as TGTGCCATCAGTCTTAAAGAGGACACTGAAGCTTTCTTT.

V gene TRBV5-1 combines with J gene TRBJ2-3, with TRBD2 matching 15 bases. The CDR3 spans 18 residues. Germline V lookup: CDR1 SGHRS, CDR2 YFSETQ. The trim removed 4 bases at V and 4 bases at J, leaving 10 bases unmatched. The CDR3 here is CASSAGLAGGVSADTQYF. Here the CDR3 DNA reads TGCGCCAGCAGCGCCGGACTAGCGGGAGGGGTCTCGGCAGATACGCAGTATTTT.

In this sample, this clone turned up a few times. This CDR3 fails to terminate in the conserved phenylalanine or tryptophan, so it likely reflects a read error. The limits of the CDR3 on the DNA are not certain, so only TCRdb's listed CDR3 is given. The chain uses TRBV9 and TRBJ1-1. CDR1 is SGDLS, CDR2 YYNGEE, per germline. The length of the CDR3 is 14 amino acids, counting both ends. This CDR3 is CASSVEGGTADSPV.

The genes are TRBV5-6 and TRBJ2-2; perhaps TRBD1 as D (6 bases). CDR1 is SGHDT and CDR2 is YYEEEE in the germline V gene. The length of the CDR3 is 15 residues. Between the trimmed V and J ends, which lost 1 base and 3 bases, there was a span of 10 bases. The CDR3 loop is CASSLQGPYTGELFF. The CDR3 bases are TGTGCCAGCAGCTTGCAGGGGCCCTACACCGGGGAGCTGTTTTTT.

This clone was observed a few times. Here the CDR3 reads CASSVGQLHYGYTF. In nucleotides, the CDR3 is TGTGCCAGCAGCGTGGGACAACTCCACTATGGCTACACCTTC. The V gene is TRBV9, the J gene TRBJ1-2, with D tentatively TRBD1 (6 bases). Germline CDR1 reads SGDLS; CDR2 reads YYNGEE. The CDR3 is 14 amino acids. Trimming removed 2 bases at V and 3 bases at J, with 11 bases between.

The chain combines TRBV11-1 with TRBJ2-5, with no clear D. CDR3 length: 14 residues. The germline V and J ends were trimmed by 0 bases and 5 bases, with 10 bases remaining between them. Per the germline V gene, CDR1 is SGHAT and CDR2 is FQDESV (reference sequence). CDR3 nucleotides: TGTGCCAGCAGCTTAGCGATGGTACCTGAGACCCAGTACTTC. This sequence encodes CASSLAMVPETQYF.

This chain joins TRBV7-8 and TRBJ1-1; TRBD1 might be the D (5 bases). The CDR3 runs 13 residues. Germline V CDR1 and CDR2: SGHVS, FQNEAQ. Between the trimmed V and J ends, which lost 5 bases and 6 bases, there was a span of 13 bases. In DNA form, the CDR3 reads TGTGCCAGCAGCCGCGACATGGGGGCTGAAGCTTTCTTT. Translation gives CASSRDMGAEAFF.

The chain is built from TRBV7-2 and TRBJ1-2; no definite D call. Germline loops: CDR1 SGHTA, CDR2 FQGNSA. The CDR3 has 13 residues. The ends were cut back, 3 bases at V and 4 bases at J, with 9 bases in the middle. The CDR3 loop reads CASSLGSSYGYTF. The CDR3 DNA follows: TGTGCCAGCAGCTTGGGGAGTAGCTATGGCTACACCTTC.

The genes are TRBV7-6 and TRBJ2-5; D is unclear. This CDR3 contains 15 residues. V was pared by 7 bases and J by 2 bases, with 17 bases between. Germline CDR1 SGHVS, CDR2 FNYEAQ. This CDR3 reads CASTATGSRQETQYF. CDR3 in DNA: TGTGCCAGCACCGCTACTGGTAGTAGGCAAGAGACCCAGTACTTC.

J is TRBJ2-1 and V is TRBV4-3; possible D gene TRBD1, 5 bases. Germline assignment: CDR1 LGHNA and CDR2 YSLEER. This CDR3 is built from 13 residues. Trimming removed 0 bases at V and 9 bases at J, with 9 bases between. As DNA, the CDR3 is TGCGCCAGCAGCCAAGATCAGGGCTTTGAGCAGTTCTTC. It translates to CASSQDQGFEQFF.

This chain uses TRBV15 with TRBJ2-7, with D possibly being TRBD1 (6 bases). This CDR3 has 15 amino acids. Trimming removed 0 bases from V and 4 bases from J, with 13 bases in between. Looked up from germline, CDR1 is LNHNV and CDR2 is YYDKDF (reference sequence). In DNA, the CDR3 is TGTGCCACCAGCAGAGATCGTTTCGGGACATACGAGCAGTACTTC. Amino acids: CATSRDRFGTYEQYF.